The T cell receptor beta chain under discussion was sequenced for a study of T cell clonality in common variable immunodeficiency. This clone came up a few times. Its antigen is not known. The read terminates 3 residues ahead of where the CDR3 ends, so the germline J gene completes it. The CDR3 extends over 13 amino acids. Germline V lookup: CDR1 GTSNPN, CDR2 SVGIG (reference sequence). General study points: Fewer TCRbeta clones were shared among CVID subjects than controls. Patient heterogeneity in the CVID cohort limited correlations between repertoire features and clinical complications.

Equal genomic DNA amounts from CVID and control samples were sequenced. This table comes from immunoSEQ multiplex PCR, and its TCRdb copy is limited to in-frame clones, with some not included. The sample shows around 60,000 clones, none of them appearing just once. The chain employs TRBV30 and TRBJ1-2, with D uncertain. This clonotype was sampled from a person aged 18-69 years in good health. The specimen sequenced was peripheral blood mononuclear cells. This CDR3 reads CAWSVGVTDTYTF. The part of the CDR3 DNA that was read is TGTGCCTGGAGTGTCGGGGTCACAGATACC.